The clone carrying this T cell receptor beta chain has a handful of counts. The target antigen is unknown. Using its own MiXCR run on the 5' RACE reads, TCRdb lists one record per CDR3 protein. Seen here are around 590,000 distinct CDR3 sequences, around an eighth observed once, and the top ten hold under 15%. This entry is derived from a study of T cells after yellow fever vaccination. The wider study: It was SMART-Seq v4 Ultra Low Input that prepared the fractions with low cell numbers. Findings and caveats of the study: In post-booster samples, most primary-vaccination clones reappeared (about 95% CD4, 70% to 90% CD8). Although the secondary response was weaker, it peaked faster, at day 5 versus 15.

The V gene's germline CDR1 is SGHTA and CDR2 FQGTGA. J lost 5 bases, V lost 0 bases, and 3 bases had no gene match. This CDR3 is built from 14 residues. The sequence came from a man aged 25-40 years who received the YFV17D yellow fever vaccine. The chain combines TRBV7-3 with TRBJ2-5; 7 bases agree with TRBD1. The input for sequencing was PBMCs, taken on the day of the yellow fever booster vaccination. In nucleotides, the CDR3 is TGTGCCAGCAGCTTAACGACAGGGTCGGAGACCCAGTACTTC. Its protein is CASSLTTGSETQYF.